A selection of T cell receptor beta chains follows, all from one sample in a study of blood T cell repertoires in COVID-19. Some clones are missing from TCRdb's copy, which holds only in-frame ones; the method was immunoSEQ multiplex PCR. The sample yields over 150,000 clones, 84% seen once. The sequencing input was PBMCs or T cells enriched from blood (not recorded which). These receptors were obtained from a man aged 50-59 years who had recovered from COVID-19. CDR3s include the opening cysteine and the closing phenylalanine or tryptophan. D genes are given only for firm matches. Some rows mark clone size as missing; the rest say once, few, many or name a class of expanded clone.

cdr3_nt: TGTGCCAGCAGCTTGGCCGGGACATTGAACACTGAAGCTTTCTTT
cdr3_aa: CASSLAGTLNTEAFF
v_call: TRBV5-4
j_call: TRBJ1-1
d_call: -
clone_size: -

cdr3_nt: TGCGCCAGCAGCGAAGACAGTCACTCTGGAAACACCATATATTTT
cdr3_aa: CASSEDSHSGNTIYF
v_call: TRBV4-1
j_call: TRBJ1-3
d_call: -
clone_size: -

cdr3_nt: TGTGCCAGTAGTCGGACTAGCGGGGCCGCGGAGACCCAGTACTTC
cdr3_aa: CASSRTSGAAETQYF
v_call: TRBV19
j_call: TRBJ2-5
d_call: TRBD2
clone_size: -

cdr3_nt: TGTGCCAGCAGCCCCCAGGGACAGAACATCTATGGCTACACCTTC
cdr3_aa: CASSPQGQNIYGYTF
v_call: TRBV9
j_call: TRBJ1-2
d_call: TRBD1
clone_size: once

cdr3_nt: TGCGCCAGCAGCGATTCCGGGACAGGGAGTAGTTCACCCCTCCACTTT
cdr3_aa: CASSDSGTGSSSPLHF
v_call: TRBV5-1
j_call: TRBJ1-6
d_call: TRBD1
clone_size: -

cdr3_nt: TGTGCCAGCAGTTTCCAGGGACAGGGGAGATCTAATGAAAAACTGTTTTTT
cdr3_aa: CASSFQGQGRSNEKLFF
v_call: TRBV5-5
j_call: TRBJ1-4
d_call: TRBD1
clone_size: few

cdr3_nt: TGTGCCAGTAGTGCACCCTCTCGGGGGTCGGGCGCTTATAGCAATCAGCCCCAGCATTTT
cdr3_aa: CASSAPSRGSGAYSNQPQHF
v_call: TRBV19
j_call: TRBJ1-5
d_call: -
clone_size: few

cdr3_nt: TGTGCCAGCAGCCAGGCGGGGAATTCACCCCTCCACTTT
cdr3_aa: CASSQAGNSPLHF
v_call: TRBV3-1/TRBV3-2
j_call: TRBJ1-6
d_call: -
clone_size: -

cdr3_nt: TGTGCCAGCAGTTTCCACAGGGACACTGAAGCTTTCTTT
cdr3_aa: CASSFHRDTEAFF
v_call: TRBV27
j_call: TRBJ1-1
d_call: -
clone_size: -

cdr3_nt: TGTGCCAGCAGCTTTGACAGGGCCTCTGGAAACACCATATATTTT
cdr3_aa: CASSFDRASGNTIYF
v_call: TRBV7-9
j_call: TRBJ1-3
d_call: TRBD1
clone_size: -

cdr3_nt: TGTGCCAGCAGCTTGGGCAGGGAGGATGGCTACACCTTC
cdr3_aa: CASSLGREDGYTF
v_call: TRBV5-4
j_call: TRBJ1-2
d_call: -
clone_size: -

cdr3_nt: TGTGCCAGCAGTGACAACCGGGACAGGCCCATCTATGGCTACACCTTC
cdr3_aa: CASSDNRDRPIYGYTF
v_call: TRBV6-2/TRBV6-3
j_call: TRBJ1-2
d_call: TRBD1
clone_size: -

cdr3_nt: TGTGCCAGTACCCGAGGGACAGAATACTATGGCTACACCTTC
cdr3_aa: CASTRGTEYYGYTF
v_call: TRBV19
j_call: TRBJ1-2
d_call: TRBD1
clone_size: -

cdr3_nt: TGCGCCAGCAGCTTGGTATCTACGGCCTACAATGAGCAGTTCTTC
cdr3_aa: CASSLVSTAYNEQFF
v_call: TRBV5-1
j_call: TRBJ2-1
d_call: -
clone_size: -

cdr3_nt: TGTGCCAGCAGGGGGGGACAGTACAATGAGCAGTTCTTC
cdr3_aa: CASRGGQYNEQFF
v_call: TRBV2
j_call: TRBJ2-1
d_call: -
clone_size: -

cdr3_nt: TGTGCCAGTAGTATAGCAGGGAACTCCTACGAGCAGTACTTC
cdr3_aa: CASSIAGNSYEQYF
v_call: TRBV19
j_call: TRBJ2-7
d_call: -
clone_size: -

cdr3_nt: TGTGCCAGCAGTTTACGGGCCGGACAGGGTAAAAACGAGCAGTACTTC
cdr3_aa: CASSLRAGQGKNEQYF
v_call: TRBV27
j_call: TRBJ2-7
d_call: TRBD1
clone_size: -

cdr3_nt: TGTGCCAGCAGTTACTCGACGCGGGGGGGCACTGAAGCTTTCTTT
cdr3_aa: CASSYSTRGGTEAFF
v_call: TRBV6-5
j_call: TRBJ1-1
d_call: -
clone_size: once

cdr3_nt: TGTGCCACTCAGCGGGGGAGCAACAATGAGCAGTTCTTC
cdr3_aa: CATQRGSNNEQFF
v_call: TRBV24-1
j_call: TRBJ2-1
d_call: TRBD2
clone_size: -

cdr3_nt: TGTGCCAGCAGCCAAGGACAGGCAGGTTTTTATGGCTACACCTTC
cdr3_aa: CASSQGQAGFYGYTF
v_call: TRBV14
j_call: TRBJ1-2
d_call: -
clone_size: -

cdr3_nt: TGTGCCAGCAGCCAAGATCGGACAGGGGGCGTAGGATCAGGCTACACCTTC
cdr3_aa: CASSQDRTGGVGSGYTF
v_call: TRBV3-1/TRBV3-2
j_call: TRBJ1-2
d_call: TRBD1
clone_size: -

cdr3_nt: TGTGCCAGCGGATCCGAGACTAACTTAGCAACTAATGAAAAACTGTTTTTT
cdr3_aa: CASGSETNLATNEKLFF
v_call: TRBV27
j_call: TRBJ1-4
d_call: -
clone_size: -

cdr3_nt: TGTGCCAGCAATCCGGACACATCGTACTCCTACGAGCAGTACTTC
cdr3_aa: CASNPDTSYSYEQYF
v_call: TRBV5-8
j_call: TRBJ2-7
d_call: -
clone_size: -

cdr3_nt: TGTGCCAGCAGCGGACCCCGGGATCTTCTTTATGGCTACACCTTC
cdr3_aa: CASSGPRDLLYGYTF
v_call: TRBV21-1
j_call: TRBJ1-2
d_call: -
clone_size: -

cdr3_nt: TGTGCCAGCAGCGCAACCGGGACATCGCGAACTGAAGCTTTCTTT
cdr3_aa: CASSATGTSRTEAFF
v_call: TRBV7-2
j_call: TRBJ1-1
d_call: -
clone_size: once

cdr3_nt: TGTGCCAGCAGCGCGAGGGGACAGGGGGCTGGAGATACGCAGTATTTT
cdr3_aa: CASSARGQGAGDTQYF
v_call: TRBV9
j_call: TRBJ2-3
d_call: TRBD1
clone_size: once

cdr3_nt: TGTGCCAGCAGCTTAGGGACAGGGTTTGGCAATTCACCCCTCCACTTT
cdr3_aa: CASSLGTGFGNSPLHF
v_call: TRBV7-9
j_call: TRBJ1-6
d_call: TRBD1
clone_size: -

cdr3_nt: TGTGCCAGCAGCCAAGGGGGCCGCGGCTCCTACGAGCAGTACTTC
cdr3_aa: CASSQGGRGSYEQYF
v_call: TRBV3-1/TRBV3-2
j_call: TRBJ2-7
d_call: -
clone_size: -

cdr3_nt: TGTGCCAGCAGCTTAAGGGCTGGGGCGTTGAACACTGAAGCTTTCTTT
cdr3_aa: CASSLRAGALNTEAFF
v_call: TRBV7-2
j_call: TRBJ1-1
d_call: -
clone_size: -

cdr3_nt: TGTGCTAGTGGTTTGCCTCCCGGGCCCCAGCATTTT
cdr3_aa: CASGLPPGPQHF
v_call: TRBV12-5
j_call: TRBJ1-5
d_call: -
clone_size: -

cdr3_nt: TGTGCCAGCAGCTTCTTCCGGGACAGGGGGCATGATCAGCCCCAGCATTTT
cdr3_aa: CASSFFRDRGHDQPQHF
v_call: TRBV7-9
j_call: TRBJ1-5
d_call: TRBD1
clone_size: once

cdr3_nt: TGTGCCAGCAGCCCCTGGGACTTCAATGGAGGCTACACCTTC
cdr3_aa: CASSPWDFNGGYTF
v_call: TRBV6-5
j_call: TRBJ1-2
d_call: -
clone_size: -

cdr3_nt: TGCGCCAGCAGCCGCGCCCCAGGGACTAACACCGGGGAGCTGTTTTTT
cdr3_aa: CASSRAPGTNTGELFF
v_call: TRBV4-1
j_call: TRBJ2-2
d_call: -
clone_size: -

cdr3_nt: TGTGCCAGCAGTCTGGACAGGGGATCCTACGAGCAGTACTTC
cdr3_aa: CASSLDRGSYEQYF
v_call: TRBV6-5
j_call: TRBJ2-7
d_call: TRBD1
clone_size: -

cdr3_nt: TGTGCCAGCAGTCCCCGGGACAGCTATGGCTACACCTTC
cdr3_aa: CASSPRDSYGYTF
v_call: TRBV27
j_call: TRBJ1-2
d_call: TRBD1
clone_size: -

cdr3_nt: TGTGCCAGCAGTTACGATAGCGGGGGCCCGAACACCGGGGAGCTGTTTTTT
cdr3_aa: CASSYDSGGPNTGELFF
v_call: TRBV6-2/TRBV6-3
j_call: TRBJ2-2
d_call: TRBD2
clone_size: -

cdr3_nt: TGTGCCAGCAGGAAGACTAGCGGGGTTCTTTCAGATACGCAGTATTTT
cdr3_aa: CASRKTSGVLSDTQYF
v_call: TRBV2
j_call: TRBJ2-3
d_call: TRBD2
clone_size: -

cdr3_nt: TGCGCCAGCAGCCCACAGTTGAACACTGAAGCTTTCTTT
cdr3_aa: CASSPQLNTEAFF
v_call: TRBV5-1
j_call: TRBJ1-1
d_call: -
clone_size: -

cdr3_nt: TGTGCCAGCAGCGACGGACTGAGCACAGATACGCAGTATTTT
cdr3_aa: CASSDGLSTDTQYF
v_call: TRBV5-4
j_call: TRBJ2-3
d_call: -
clone_size: -

cdr3_nt: TGTGCCAGCAGCGGGGGGGGTAGCTCCTATAATTCACCCCTCCACTTT
cdr3_aa: CASSGGGSSYNSPLHF
v_call: TRBV2
j_call: TRBJ1-6
d_call: -
clone_size: -

cdr3_nt: TGTGCCAGCAGCTTAGAGGGCTTGGGGACAGGAGAAAAAGCTTTCTTT
cdr3_aa: CASSLEGLGTGEKAFF
v_call: TRBV7-9
j_call: TRBJ1-1
d_call: TRBD1
clone_size: -

cdr3_nt: TGTGCCAGCAGCGAGGGGCCTCTTGGGGGCTTTGGCTACACCTTC
cdr3_aa: CASSEGPLGGFGYTF
v_call: TRBV9
j_call: TRBJ1-2
d_call: -
clone_size: -

cdr3_nt: TGTGCCAGCAGCCCACGGCTAGTCAACACCGGGGAGCTGTTTTTT
cdr3_aa: CASSPRLVNTGELFF
v_call: TRBV11-3
j_call: TRBJ2-2
d_call: -
clone_size: -

cdr3_nt: TGTGCCAGCGAAATATACTTGGGACTCACATCAAACATTCAGTACTTC
cdr3_aa: CASEIYLGLTSNIQYF
v_call: TRBV2
j_call: TRBJ2-4
d_call: -
clone_size: -

cdr3_nt: TGTGCCAGCAGTGAAAGACTAGCGGGAAACATTCAGTACTTC
cdr3_aa: CASSERLAGNIQYF
v_call: TRBV2
j_call: TRBJ2-4
d_call: TRBD2
clone_size: few

cdr3_nt: TGTGCCAGCTCAGCGGGGGTTGAGACCCAGTACTTC
cdr3_aa: CASSAGVETQYF
v_call: TRBV18
j_call: TRBJ2-5
d_call: TRBD2
clone_size: once

cdr3_nt: TGTGCCAGCAGCCAAGAGGCAGGGCTGAACACTGAAGCTTTCTTT
cdr3_aa: CASSQEAGLNTEAFF
v_call: TRBV4-2
j_call: TRBJ1-1
d_call: -
clone_size: -

cdr3_nt: TGTGCCAGTAGTTCACGACAGGGGGTTAGTCAGCCCCAGCATTTT
cdr3_aa: CASSSRQGVSQPQHF
v_call: TRBV19
j_call: TRBJ1-5
d_call: TRBD1
clone_size: few

cdr3_nt: TGTGCCAGCAGCTTAGGGTTCGTGACAGGGGCTGAAAAACTGTTTTTT
cdr3_aa: CASSLGFVTGAEKLFF
v_call: TRBV7-6
j_call: TRBJ1-4
d_call: TRBD1
clone_size: -

cdr3_nt: TGCGCCAGCAGCTTGGCCGGGGGATACACTGAAGCTTTCTTT
cdr3_aa: CASSLAGGYTEAFF
v_call: TRBV5-1
j_call: TRBJ1-1
d_call: -
clone_size: few

cdr3_nt: TGTGCCAGCAGCTTGGACTCTTCCTACGAGCAGTACTTC
cdr3_aa: CASSLDSSYEQYF
v_call: TRBV2
j_call: TRBJ2-7
d_call: -
clone_size: -

cdr3_nt: TGCAGCGTTTCCCCTCTCTCCGGTGCTGGCTACACCTTC
cdr3_aa: CSVSPLSGAGYTF
v_call: TRBV29-1
j_call: TRBJ1-2
d_call: -
clone_size: few

cdr3_nt: TGTGCTAGTAAGGCAGACTTTTACGAGCAGTACTTC
cdr3_aa: CASKADFYEQYF
v_call: TRBV12-5
j_call: TRBJ2-7
d_call: -
clone_size: -

cdr3_nt: TGTGCCAGCAGTTCCATACAGGGTGAGAAATCACCCCTCCACTTT
cdr3_aa: CASSSIQGEKSPLHF
v_call: TRBV6-5
j_call: TRBJ1-6
d_call: -
clone_size: -

cdr3_nt: TGTGCCAGCAGCCAAGCAGGCCAGAGTGGAAACACCATATATTTT
cdr3_aa: CASSQAGQSGNTIYF
v_call: TRBV3-1/TRBV3-2
j_call: TRBJ1-3
d_call: -
clone_size: -